The 3 T cell receptor beta chains reported below all come from one sample, sequenced in a study of cytotoxic CD8 clonotypes in ibrutinib-treated CLL. The repertoire was sequenced with immunoSEQ multiplex PCR; TCRdb's copy has only in-frame clones and lacks some. This sample has approximately 340,000 clones, with 67% found just once. The sample consisted of PBMCs, taken after 36 months of ibrutinib treatment. These receptors all come from a human donor with chronic lymphocytic leukemia.

This rearrangement joins TRBV9 to TRBJ1-5; D is unresolved. Germline values: CDR1 SGDLS, CDR2 YYNGEE. The CDR3 loop spans 15 amino acids. The ends were cut back, 1 base at V and 5 bases at J, with 13 bases in the middle. The CDR3 reads CASSVSPLTHQPQHF. CDR3 DNA sequence: TGTGCCAGCAGCGTATCCCCTTTGACCCATCAGCCCCAGCATTTT.

The chain is built from TRBV9 and TRBJ2-7; 9 bases align to TRBD2. Per germline, CDR1 SGDLS and CDR2 YYNGEE. The CDR3 spans 14 residues. V lost 0 bases to trimming and J lost 3 bases; unmatched junction nucleotides: 1. The CDR3 protein is CASSVGSGGYEQYF. CDR3 bases: TGTGCCAGCAGCGTAGGTAGCGGGGGCTACGAGCAGTACTTC.

The chain carries TRBV10-3 and TRBJ1-5; D gene ambiguous. The germline V gene has CDR1 ENHRY and CDR2 SYGVKD. The CDR3 has 13 residues. V lost 11 bases and J lost 2, with 13 bases in between. Written as DNA, the CDR3 is TGTGCCTCCTCCCCCGGTGGCAATCAGCCCCAGCATTTT. The encoded protein is CASSPGGNQPQHF.